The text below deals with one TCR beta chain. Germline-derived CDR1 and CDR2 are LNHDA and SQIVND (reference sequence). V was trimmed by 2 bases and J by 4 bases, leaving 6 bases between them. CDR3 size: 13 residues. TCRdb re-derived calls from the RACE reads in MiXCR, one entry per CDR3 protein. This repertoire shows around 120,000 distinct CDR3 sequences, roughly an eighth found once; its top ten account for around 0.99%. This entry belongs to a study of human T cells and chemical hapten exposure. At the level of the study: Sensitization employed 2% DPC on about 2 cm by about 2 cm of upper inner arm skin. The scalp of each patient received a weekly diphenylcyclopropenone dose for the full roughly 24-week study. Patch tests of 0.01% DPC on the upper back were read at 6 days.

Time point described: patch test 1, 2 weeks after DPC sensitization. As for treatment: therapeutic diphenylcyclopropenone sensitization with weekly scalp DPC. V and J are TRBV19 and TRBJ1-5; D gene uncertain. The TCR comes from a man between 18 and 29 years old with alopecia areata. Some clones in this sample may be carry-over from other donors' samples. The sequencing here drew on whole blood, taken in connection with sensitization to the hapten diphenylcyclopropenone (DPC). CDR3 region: CASSIQENQPQHF. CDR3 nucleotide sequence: TGTGCCAGTAGTATACAGGAAAATCAGCCCCAGCATTTT.